This TCR beta chain was recorded in a study of T cell repertoires in ileal Crohn's disease. Looking at the study overall: Surgery for a complication: stricturing in 61%, penetrating in roughly 40%. General observations from the study: Compared with non-smokers, active smokers at surgery showed more clonal expansions.

Data came from immunoSEQ multiplex PCR; TCRdb stores just in-frame clones and leaves some out. Found here are some 6,000 clones, 80% of them singletons; the top ten hold around 39%. Trimming removed 2 bases at V and 2 bases at J, with 7 bases between. CDR1 and CDR2 (germline): MNHNY, SVGAGI (reference sequence). This CDR3 spans 14 amino acids. Documented time point: inflamed ileum from the surgical specimen. Details on this clone: The antigen is not known.

This chain connects TRBV6-6 to TRBJ1-5; D is uncertain. The receptor's source is an adult with Crohn's disease. The sequencing input was ileal tissue. CDR3 DNA: TGTGCCAGCAGTTACGTGTCAGGCAATCAGCCCCAGCATTTT. It encodes CASSYVSGNQPQHF.